Presented here are 27 T cell receptor beta chains from one specimen sequenced in a study of beta chain features in type 1 diabetes. The isolated RNA, all of it, was reverse transcribed, so expressed TCRB transcripts were what got sequenced. The assay was immunoSEQ multiplex PCR, and TCRdb's table has in-frame clones only and misses some. This table has about 290,000 clones, about 8% appearing once. Sequencing input: central memory CD4+ T cells from blood. These TCRs come from a woman between 18 and 29 years old in good health.

J is TRBJ1-1 and V is TRBV7-8; D not certain. Trimming left V 5 bases short and J 5 bases short, with 18 bases between. The CDR3 length is 15 residues. From germline, CDR1 is SGHVS and CDR2 FQNEAQ. CDR3 sequence: CASSLPGRRETEAFF. The CDR3 nucleotides read TGTGCCAGCAGCCTACCGGGGAGGAGGGAAACTGAAGCTTTCTTT. Drawing the rest from reference TRBV7-8 and TRBJ1-1, the complete variable domain is GAGVSQSPRYKVAKRGQDVALRCDPISGHVSLFWYQQALGQGPEFLTYFQNEAQLDKSGLPSDRFFAERPEGSVSTLKIQRTQQEDSAVYLCASSLPGRRETEAFFGQGTRLTVV.

In its sample, this clone was seen many times. The rearrangement links TRBV7-2 to TRBJ2-7; D gene ambiguous. Germline V gene data show CDR1 as SGHTA and CDR2 as FQGNSA. CDR3 length equals 13 residues. V was trimmed by 3 bases and J by 7 bases, leaving 13 bases between them. The CDR3 DNA reads TGTGCCAGCAGCTTGTCGACCGCCCGGGAGCAGTACGTC. Protein product: CASSLSTAREQYV.

The V gene is TRBV14, the J gene TRBJ2-1; the D call may be TRBD1 or TRBD2 (5 bases each). This CDR3 is built from 14 residues. Trimming left V 4 bases short and J 0 bases short, with 7 bases between. From germline, CDR1 is SGHDN and CDR2 FVKESK. The CDR3 bases are TGTGCCAGCAGCCCAGGGACCTCCTACAATGAGCAGTTCTTC. Encoded protein: CASSPGTSYNEQFF.

Only a few counts were recorded for this clone. V and J are TRBV27 and TRBJ1-6; weak D call: TRBD1 (5 bases). V gave up 3 bases and J gave up 7 bases, with 7 bases separating them. In germline, CDR1 is MNHEY, CDR2 SMNVEV (reference sequence). This CDR3 has 13 amino acids. The CDR3 spells CASSFTGNSPLHF. The CDR3 DNA follows: TGTGCCAGCAGTTTTACAGGCAATTCACCCCTCCACTTT.

This clone occurred a few times. The gene calls are TRBV15 and TRBJ2-1; D remains unclear. Trimming cost V 2 bases and J 6 bases, with 14 bases left between them. This CDR3 is built from 15 residues. The germline V gene encodes CDR1 LNHNV and CDR2 YYDKDF (reference sequence). This CDR3 reads CATSRKPSGANEQFF. The CDR3 coding sequence is TGTGCCACCAGCAGAAAACCGTCGGGTGCCAATGAGCAGTTCTTC.

This sequence joins TRBV10-3 and TRBJ2-6; D is unresolved. The CDR3 covers 15 residues. V lost 7 bases to trimming and J lost 0 bases, with 10 bases between them. The germline CDR1 and CDR2 sequences are ENHRY and SYGVKD. Here the CDR3 DNA reads TGTGCCATCAATCCCGGCCCCTCTGGGGCCAACGTCCTGACTTTC. Translating gives CAINPGPSGANVLTF.

The chain combines TRBV9 with TRBJ1-4; TRBD1 matches at 10 bases. There are 15 residues in the CDR3. The germline V gene has CDR1 SGDLS and CDR2 YYNGEE. The trim removed 0 bases at V and 7 bases at J, leaving 3 bases unmatched. CDR3 sequence (DNA): TGTGCCAGCAGCGTAGGGAGGACAGGGGGTGAAAAACTGTTTTTT. It specifies CASSVGRTGGEKLFF.

V gene TRBV30 combines with J gene TRBJ1-5; D is unclear. This CDR3 has 13 amino acids. Trimming took off 0 bases at V and 3 bases at J, with 6 bases between the two ends. From germline, CDR1 is GTSNPN and CDR2 SVGIG (reference sequence). In nucleotides, the CDR3 is TGTGCCTGGAGTGTTAGCAACAATCAGCCCCAGCATTTT. Protein sequence: CAWSVSNNQPQHF.

The chain combines TRBV2 with TRBJ1-1; D is perhaps TRBD1 (5 bases). CDR1 is SNHLY, CDR2 FYNNEI, per germline. Trimming took off 5 bases at V and 0 bases at J, with 10 bases between the two ends. This CDR3 spans 14 amino acids. The CDR3 loop is CASSPGTVNTEAFF. CDR3 coding DNA: TGTGCCAGCAGTCCCGGGACGGTGAACACTGAAGCTTTCTTT. Full variable domain (remainder filled in from reference TRBV2 and TRBJ1-1): EPEVTQTPSHQVTQMGQEVILRCVPISNHLYFYWYRQILGQKVEFLVSFYNNEISEKSEIFDDQFSVERPDGSNFTLKIRSTKLEDSAMYFCASSPGTVNTEAFFGQGTRLTVV.

This chain uses TRBV6-1 with TRBJ1-1, with TRBD1 identical over 10 bases. The germline CDR1 and CDR2 sequences are MNHNS and SASEGT. J lost 6 bases, V lost 6 bases, and 7 bases had no gene match. This CDR3 comprises 14 residues. The CDR3 is CASRGGQGSAEAFF. DNA for the CDR3: TGTGCCAGCAGAGGGGGACAGGGGAGTGCTGAAGCTTTCTTT.

As for this clone: In this CDR3 the conserved last residue, phenylalanine or tryptophan, is missing, so a read error is likely. No DNA is shown, since the ends of the CDR3 on it are uncertain; the CDR3 is the one TCRdb lists. The chain carries TRBV5-4 and TRBJ1-1. The CDR3 is 14 residues long, counting both termini. The germline CDR1 and CDR2 sequences are SGHNT and YYREEE (reference sequence). This CDR3 is CASSLIGIGGRRDL.

The CDR3 DNA follows: TGTGCCAGCAGCCGGCAGCTTTCTGAGACCCAGTACTTC. Protein sequence: CASSRQLSETQYF. V gene TRBV7-3 combines with J gene TRBJ2-5, with D hard to call. The V end lost 5 bases, the J end lost 5 bases, and 12 bases lay between the germline ends. From germline, CDR1 is SGHTA and CDR2 FQGTGA. CDR3 length: 13 amino acids.

This sequence joins TRBV29-1 and TRBJ2-2, with TRBD1 identical over 8 bases. The germline V gene encodes CDR1 SQVTM and CDR2 ANQGSEA. Trimming at V came to 7 bases and at J to 4 bases, leaving 11 bases not matched to a gene. The CDR3 runs to 15 residues. The CDR3 is CSALRGLSGTGELFF. CDR3 DNA sequence: TGCAGCGCTCTCAGGGGGCTTAGTGGCACCGGGGAGCTGTTTTTT.

A few counts support this clone. The V and J genes are TRBV25-1 and TRBJ1-1, with 11 bases identical to TRBD1. Losses at the gene ends were 6 bases for V and 10 bases for J; bases not matched to a gene: 10. The length of the CDR3 is 14 residues. Looked up from germline, CDR1 is MGHDK and CDR2 is SYGVNS. The CDR3 protein is CASSGPGQGGRAFF. For the CDR3, the DNA is TGTGCCAGCAGCGGACCGGGACAGGGGGGTAGAGCTTTCTTT.

This clone was detected a few times. The rearrangement links TRBV6-4 to TRBJ2-3; possibly TRBD1 for D (5 bases). Per germline, CDR1 MRHNA and CDR2 SNTAGT. The V gene lost 4 bases and the J gene lost 6 bases, with 11 bases spanning the gap. The CDR3 loop spans 13 amino acids. CDR3 nucleotide sequence: TGTGCCAGCAGTGCAGGGTCCTACGATACGCAGTATTTT. The encoded protein is CASSAGSYDTQYF.

In this sample, this clone turned up a few times. This sequence joins TRBV11-1 and TRBJ1-2; unclear D gene. This CDR3 is 13 amino acids long. Germline V lookup: CDR1 SGHAT, CDR2 FQDESV (reference sequence). Trimming left V 1 base short and J 8 bases short, with 11 bases between. DNA of the CDR3: TGTGCCAGCAGCTTAGAACCGATGGGGGGCTACACCTTC. It encodes CASSLEPMGGYTF.

This clone showed up just a few times. The chain uses TRBV7-2 and TRBJ1-6, with a tentative D call TRBD1 (5 bases). V lost 3 bases to trimming and J lost 7 bases, with 10 bases between them. The CDR3 has 14 residues. Per the germline V gene, CDR1 is SGHTA and CDR2 is FQGNSA. The CDR3 DNA sequence: TGTGCCAGCAGCTTCGGGACTGCGAATTCACCCCTCCACTTT. Translated: CASSFGTANSPLHF.

This clone was counted between two and nine times. The chain employs TRBV4-3 and TRBJ2-1; the match to TRBD2 covers 7 bases. J gave up 6 bases and V 0 bases, and 2 bases lay outside the gene matches. CDR1 LGHNA and CDR2 YSLEER come from the germline V gene. CDR3 length equals 14 residues. The CDR3 loop is CASSQEGTTNEQFF. CDR3 bases: TGCGCCAGCAGCCAAGAAGGGACTACCAATGAGCAGTTCTTC.

In its sample, this clone was seen many times. Other DNA sequences from this sample encode an identical CDR3 as well. V and J are TRBV7-3 and TRBJ2-1; 9 bases line up with TRBD2. With V trimmed by 1 base and J by 6 bases, 4 bases remained unmatched. CDR3 length equals 15 residues. Germline V gene lookup returns CDR1 SGHTA and CDR2 FQGTGA. The CDR3 reads CASSLSGGAANEQFF. The CDR3 region has the DNA TGTGCCAGCAGCTTAAGCGGGGGGGCCGCCAATGAGCAGTTCTTC.

J is TRBJ1-2 and V is TRBV15; D possibly corresponds to TRBD1 (5 bases). Trimming shortened V by 1 base and J by 7 bases, and 7 bases separated the two germline ends. From germline, CDR1 is LNHNV and CDR2 YYDKDF (reference sequence). The CDR3 consists of 12 residues. CDR3 coding DNA: TGTGCCACCAGCAGAGCAGGGCGTGGCTACACCTTC. This gives the protein CATSRAGRGYTF.

This sequence joins TRBV21-1 and TRBJ2-6. TRBV21-1 is marked as a pseudogene. CDR3 size: 14 residues. The CDR3 nucleotides read TGTGCCAGCAGCAGAAACTCTGGGGCCAACGTCCTGACTTTC. Translated, it gives CASSRNSGANVLTF.

This clone was picked up a small number of times. This chain links TRBV2 with TRBJ2-3, with a possible D match to TRBD2 (5 bases). The CDR3 is 13 amino acids. The V gene lost 0 bases and the J gene lost 4 bases, with 5 bases spanning the gap. CDR1 and CDR2 (germline): SNHLY, FYNNEI. This CDR3 is CASSEAGADTQYF. The CDR3 nucleotides read TGTGCCAGCAGTGAAGCGGGAGCAGATACGCAGTATTTT.

V is TRBV5-1 and J is TRBJ1-2, with a weak D call TRBD1 (5 bases). Germline assignment: CDR1 SGHRS and CDR2 YFSETQ. Trimming took off 0 bases at V and 4 bases at J, with 16 bases between the two ends. CDR3 length equals 16 residues. CDR3 bases: TGCGCCAGCAGCTTGGCCTTGTCAGGGCGAGGCTATGGCTACACCTTC. Its translation: CASSLALSGRGYGYTF. The complete variable domain, with remaining parts taken from reference TRBV5-1 and TRBJ1-2, reads KAGVTQTPRYLIKTRGQQVTLSCSPISGHRSVSWYQQTPGQGLQFLFEYFSETQRNKGNFPGRFSGRQFSNSRSEMNVSTLELGDSALYLCASSLALSGRGYGYTFGSGTRLTVV.

This clone was observed a few times. The genes are TRBV4-3 and TRBJ1-2, with D perhaps matching TRBD1 (5 bases). The V gene's germline CDR1 is LGHNA and CDR2 YSLEER. The CDR3 runs to 14 residues. V was pared by 4 bases and J by 4 bases, with 13 bases between. CDR3 sequence reads: CASSPRQGTYGYTF. The CDR3 DNA sequence: TGCGCCAGCAGCCCCCGGCAGGGCACCTATGGCTACACCTTC.

This chain connects TRBV19 to TRBJ1-3, with D uncertain. V was shortened by 3 bases and J by 4 bases, with 13 bases between the two germline ends. This CDR3 has 15 amino acids. CDR1 is LNHDA, CDR2 SQIVND, per germline (reference sequence). The CDR3 protein is CASSIPGNFGNTIYF. As DNA, the CDR3 is TGTGCCAGTAGTATCCCGGGGAACTTCGGAAACACCATATATTTT.

The gene calls are TRBV19 and TRBJ1-1; 9 nucleotides agree with TRBD1. J gave up 4 bases and V 7 bases, and 7 bases lay outside the gene matches. Germline V gene data show CDR1 as LNHDA and CDR2 as SQIVND (reference sequence). This CDR3 is built from 14 residues. The CDR3: CASIPLDRGTEAFF. The CDR3 nucleotides are TGTGCCAGTATCCCACTGGACAGGGGCACTGAAGCTTTCTTT.

The chain is built from TRBV15 and TRBJ2-5; D is undetermined. The germline CDR1 and CDR2 sequences are LNHNV and YYDKDF (reference sequence). This CDR3 has 13 amino acids. V dropped 1 base and J dropped 3 bases, with 6 bases sitting between them. CDR3 sequence: CATSRGVEETQYF. In DNA form, the CDR3 reads TGTGCCACCAGCAGAGGAGTGGAAGAGACCCAGTACTTC. Drawing the rest from reference TRBV15 and TRBJ2-5, the complete variable domain is DAMVIQNPRYQVTQFGKPVTLSCSQTLNHNVMYWYQQKSSQAPKLLFHYYDKDFNNEADTPDNFQSRRPNTSFCFLDIRSPGLGDTAMYLCATSRGVEETQYFGPGTRLLVL.